Shown below are 19 T cell receptor beta chains from a single sample sequenced in a study of blood T cell repertoires in COVID-19. The table came from immunoSEQ multiplex PCR; TCRdb's copy has only in-frame clones and leaves some out. The sample lists some 250,000 clones, around 89% seen once, with roughly 10% in the top ten. The sample was PBMCs or T cells enriched from blood (not recorded which). These receptors all come from a man aged 40-55 years who had recovered from COVID-19.

This rearrangement joins TRBV7-3 to TRBJ2-3; 8 bases align to TRBD2. V lost 4 bases, J lost 2 bases, and 5 bases stayed unmatched. The CDR3 has 15 residues. CDR1 is SGHTA and CDR2 is FQGTGA in the germline V gene. CDR3 coding DNA: TGTGCCAGCAGCTCGGGGGGGACACTCACAGATACGCAGTATTTT. Its translation: CASSSGGTLTDTQYF.

The chain carries TRBV6-6 and TRBJ2-7; D remains ambiguous. Trimming shortened V by 0 bases and J by 3 bases, and 9 bases separated the two germline ends. The CDR3 is 14 residues long. CDR1 is MNHNY, CDR2 SVGAGI, per germline (reference sequence). Here the CDR3 DNA reads TGTGCCAGCAGTTACTCTGGCCAGTTCTACGAGCAGTACTTC. It yields the protein CASSYSGQFYEQYF.

The rearrangement links TRBV6-5 to TRBJ1-2; D not certain. The V and J ends lost 0 bases and 1 base respectively, with 12 bases between them. The CDR3 length is 16 residues. CDR1 and CDR2 from the germline V gene are MNHEY and SVGAGI. This CDR3 is CASSYSRPSLNYGYTF. CDR3 bases: TGTGCCAGCAGTTACTCGCGGCCCTCCCTTAACTATGGCTACACCTTC.

This clone was found a few times. The CDR3 nucleotides are TGTGCCAGCAGTGAACAGGGCGGTATCACTGAAGCTTTCTTT. Its translation is CASSEQGGITEAFF. The V call is TRBV7-3, the J call TRBJ1-1, with D perhaps TRBD1 (6 bases). V lost 6 bases and J 4 bases, leaving 15 bases between the germline ends. The CDR3 runs to 14 residues. CDR1 is SGHTA and CDR2 is FQGTGA in the germline V gene.

The chain recombines TRBV7-9 with TRBJ1-1; D might be TRBD1 (5 bases). V shed 7 bases and J shed 1 base, with 13 bases lying between them. This CDR3 comprises 14 residues. Germline V gene lookup returns CDR1 SEHNR and CDR2 FQNEAQ (reference sequence). The CDR3 DNA reads as TGTGCCAGCATGATGGGGCGGTGGAACACTGAAGCTTTCTTT. It encodes CASMMGRWNTEAFF.

The chain recombines TRBV7-2 with TRBJ2-7; possibly TRBD1 for D (6 bases). The germline V and J ends were trimmed by 7 bases and 7 bases, with 17 bases remaining between them. Germline V CDR1 and CDR2: SGHTA, FQGNSA. CDR3 length: 13 residues. This CDR3 is CASTEVGAGEQYF. The CDR3 DNA reads TGTGCCAGCACCGAGGTGGGGGCTGGGGAGCAGTACTTC.

The chain joins TRBV5-1 to TRBJ2-1, with D hard to call. The CDR3 length is 11 residues. V was shortened by 3 bases and J by 10 bases, with 8 bases between the two germline ends. The germline V gene has CDR1 SGHRS and CDR2 YFSETQ. The CDR3 region has the DNA TGCGCCAGCAGCTCGGTGACAGAGCAGTTCTTC. Residues: CASSSVTEQFF.

This clone was recorded once. The chain recombines TRBV11-2 with TRBJ2-5; a possible D gene is TRBD2 (6 bases). Trimming pared 4 bases from V and 4 bases from J, leaving 13 bases between. The CDR3 has 14 residues. Looked up from germline, CDR1 is SGHAT and CDR2 is FQNNGV. CDR3 sequence: CASSWGDVRETQYF. Written as DNA, the CDR3 is TGTGCCAGCAGCTGGGGGGATGTGAGAGAGACCCAGTACTTC.

The CDR3 spells CASSPRAGVFSNQPQHF. The CDR3 DNA reads as TGTGCCAGCTCACCACGGGCAGGGGTGTTCAGCAATCAGCCCCAGCATTTT. The chain has TRBV18 and TRBJ1-5, with D tentatively TRBD1 (6 bases). This CDR3 is 17 amino acids long. The ends were cut back, 1 base at V and 1 base at J, with 14 bases in the middle. Germline values: CDR1 KGHSH, CDR2 LQKENI.

The chain recombines TRBV28 with TRBJ2-7, with 8 bases lining up with TRBD1. Looked up from germline, CDR1 is MDHEN and CDR2 is SYDVKM. The CDR3 is 16 residues long. V gave up 3 bases and J gave up 6 bases; unmatched junction bases: 13. CDR3 residues: CASSFPINQGAREQYF. In nucleotides, the CDR3 is TGTGCCAGCAGTTTCCCAATTAATCAGGGGGCCCGCGAGCAGTACTTC.

This chain uses TRBV7-6 with TRBJ2-4; no reliable D call. With 4 bases removed from V and 9 bases from J, the gap between germline ends came to 16 bases. Germline CDR1 and CDR2: SGHVS and FNYEAQ. The CDR3 loop spans 14 amino acids. CDR3 in amino acids: CASSYSEAYGIQYF. DNA of the CDR3: TGTGCCAGCAGCTATAGTGAGGCTTACGGCATTCAGTACTTC.

V is TRBV3-1 (or the pseudogene TRBV3-2) and J is TRBJ1-5; 9 bases line up with TRBD1. Germline V gives CDR1 LGHDT, CDR2 YNNKEL (reference sequence). Losses at the gene ends were 5 bases for V and 7 bases for J; bases not matched to a gene: 3. The CDR3 consists of 13 residues. CDR3 sequence (DNA): TGTGCCAGCAGCTTAGGACAGGGGCAGCCCCAGCATTTT. Protein product: CASSLGQGQPQHF.

The gene calls are TRBV2 and TRBJ2-2; D may be TRBD2 (5 bases). The CDR3 is made up of 17 amino acids. The germline gives CDR1 SNHLY, CDR2 FYNNEI. Trimming stripped 5 bases from V and 8 bases from J, with 24 bases between. In DNA form, the CDR3 reads TGTGCCAGCAGTCCCCTCCCGAGGGCCAAACCCTTTGGGGAGCTGTTTTTT. Amino acids: CASSPLPRAKPFGELFF.

The sample holds one count of this clone. The V call is TRBV11-3, the J call TRBJ2-7, with a tentative D call TRBD1 (7 bases). The length of the CDR3 is 15 residues. V shed 7 bases and J shed 2 bases, with 18 bases lying between them. The germline CDR1 and CDR2 sequences are SGHNT and YENEEA. This CDR3 reads CASTLARDSTYEQYF. Here the CDR3 DNA reads TGTGCCAGCACCCTGGCGCGGGACAGCACCTACGAGCAGTACTTC.

The chain couples TRBV6-2 or TRBV6-3 to TRBJ1-5; 8 nucleotides line up with TRBD1. Germline V gene sequence: CDR1 MNHEY, CDR2 SVGEGT. After removal of 2 bases from V and 0 bases from J, the junction contained 15 bases not matched to a gene. The CDR3 spans 20 residues. CDR3 in amino acids: CASSYTRTTGGPSSNQPQHF. CDR3 coding DNA: TGTGCCAGCAGTTACACTAGAACCACAGGGGGACCCAGTAGCAATCAGCCCCAGCATTTT.

V and J are TRBV21-1 and TRBJ2-5; TRBD1, as called in the table, went unchecked against the DNA. TRBV21-1 is recorded as a pseudogene. The CDR3 has 18 residues. The DNA for the CDR3 is TGTGCCAGCCCGACTGATCGTCTGGCAGGGCCACCCCAAGAGACCCAGTACTTC. This sequence encodes CASPTDRLAGPPQETQYF.

The chain uses TRBV15 and TRBJ1-4; possible D gene TRBD1, 5 bases. V lost 4 bases, J lost 6 bases, and 15 bases lay in between. This CDR3 region has 15 residues. CDR1 and CDR2 (germline): LNHNV, YYDKDF (reference sequence). CDR3 amino acids: CATSITTEEHEKLFF. The CDR3 DNA is TGTGCCACCAGCATAACGACAGAGGAACATGAAAAACTGTTTTTT.

This clone came up many times. The chain joins TRBV9 to TRBJ2-7, with 9 positions matching TRBD1. CDR3 length: 14 amino acids. Losses at the gene ends were 4 bases for V and 7 bases for J; bases not matched to a gene: 9. Germline V gene sequence: CDR1 SGDLS, CDR2 YYNGEE. In DNA, the CDR3 is TGTGCCAGCAGCCCGGGACAGGGACATCAGGAGCAGTACTTC. Protein: CASSPGQGHQEQYF.

The chain is built from TRBV7-2 and TRBJ2-1, with 9 positions matching TRBD2. The germline gives CDR1 SGHTA, CDR2 FQGNSA. J lost 7 bases, V lost 1 base, and 2 bases had no gene match. This CDR3 has 14 amino acids. CDR3 sequence reads: CASSLEREANEQFF. Written as DNA, the CDR3 is TGTGCCAGCAGCTTAGAGCGGGAGGCTAATGAGCAGTTCTTC.